This T cell receptor (beta chain) was sequenced for a study of neoadjuvant anti-PD-1 for oral cavity cancer (dated by TCRdb to the early 2020s). With regard to the full study: Before undergoing curative-intent surgical resection, most patients got three to four biweekly nivolumab doses at 3 mg/kg. Under RECIST 1.1, a patient counted as a responder if showing complete response, partial response or stable disease, and as a non-responder if showing progression. Patients without progression received a fourth nivolumab dose around day 43 and underwent definitive surgical resection on days 50-56. A 33% response rate was observed in the parent correlative cohort, in which around 12 patients were included.

The sample's time point label is to be understood as: after neoadjuvant nivolumab, at surgical resection. The patients had newly diagnosed stage II-IVA oral cavity squamous cell carcinoma and had not received any prior systemic or radiation treatment. Everyone in the cohort had locally advanced, HPV-negative oral cavity squamous cell carcinoma. Samples were obtained from a longitudinal correlative study of a single-arm phase II trial of neoadjuvant nivolumab in oral cavity squamous cell carcinoma. Genomic DNA-based TCRbeta sequencing was performed on subject-matched pre- and post-treatment PBMCs and tumors from three responders and three non-responders. The Maxwell RSC DNA from Tissue kit was used to isolate genomic DNA from tumor tissue. As for this clone: Its antigen has not been determined. No clone much larger than this one lies a single base away; base qualities are absent.

For survey sequencing of tumor libraries, mostly roughly 5 ug of input genomic DNA was used, and two replicates were run per sample. TCRbeta libraries were prepared with the immunoSEQ hsTCRbeta kit according to the manufacturer's instructions. The finished libraries were brought together in one pool at 3 to 3.5 nM, which was then read using an Illumina NovaSeq 6000 S4 flow cell. The paper's data handling went like this. The immunoSEQ Analyzer handled quality control and preprocessing of the raw data. The analysis was restricted to productive rearrangements, with each unique CDR3 amino acid sequence defining a clonotype. Using the R package tcR, the researchers computed the Gini-Simpson index as their estimate of repertoire clonality. Student's t test was used to compare Gini indices, while Pearson correlation assessed associations with tumor size change. TCRdb mirrors the immuneACCESS table, restricted to in-frame sequences. Some clones are absent from its copies; in checked studies, under half trace to an unresolved V gene, and the reason for the others is unknown. That table is the source of V, J and clone size, and D and trimming were worked out from the DNA. The sample has about 25,000 clones on record, around a quarter of them singletons. Of the sample, 16% falls within the top ten clones.

Broad study findings and their caveats: Only three patients per response group were included in the TCR analyses, and larger cohorts for validation were called for by the authors. Larger post-treatment sizes of preexisting intratumoral clones correlated with greater tumor shrinkage, suggesting expansion of preexisting clones contributed to response. A higher pretreatment blood Treg/Th17 ratio correlated with both higher pretreatment blood TCRbeta clonality and lower post-treatment tumor TCRbeta clonality.

V is pruned by 3 bases and J by 5 bases, leaving 10 bases of the junction without a gene match. The CDR3 holds 16 amino acids from the cysteine to the phenylalanine. Only the CDR3 portion is preserved as DNA: 48 bases, with reading frame beginning at the first base. The germline V gene (reference sequence) supplies CDR1 MNHEY and CDR2 SMNVEV. This TCR was recovered from a person aged 35 to 85 with oral cavity squamous cell carcinoma. This specimen consisted of tumor tissue, obtained after nivolumab (anti-PD-1) treatment. The chain couples TRBV27 to TRBJ2-7; 10 junctional bases match TRBD2. The DNA is TGTGCCAGCAGTTTCGAGCGGGAGGGTTTCTGCGACGAGCAGTACTTC. Protein translation: CASSFEREGFCDEQYF.